Listed below are T cell receptor beta chains from one sample, sequenced in a study of T cells in Graves' hyperthyroidism and ophthalmopathy. TCRdb analysed the multiplex PCR reads with MiXCR anew, one entry per CDR3 protein. The sample shows some 600,000 distinct CDR3 sequences, over 11% of them seen only once. Sequenced: blood. Receptors were obtained from a woman aged 25-40 years with Graves' hyperthyroidism that later progressed to Graves' ophthalmopathy. Both conserved end residues are part of each CDR3. A D gene is named only where the DNA matches it firmly. Clone size is shown for a subset of rows, as once, few, many or a class of expanded clone.

J: TRBJ2-3
D: TRBD2
size: NA
V: TRBV3-1
CDR3: CASSHPGLAGLQGDTQYF
DNA: TGTGCCAGCAGCCATCCGGGACTAGCGGGACTTCAGGGGGATACGCAGTATTTT

J: TRBJ2-7
D: NA
size: NA
V: TRBV6-5
CDR3: CASSYPGTTGPYEQYF
DNA: TGTGCCAGCAGTTATCCCGGGACGACCGGACCCTACGAGCAGTACTTC

J: TRBJ1-1
D: NA
size: NA
V: TRBV3-1
CDR3: CASSQGLISWNTEASF
DNA: TGTGCCAGCAGCCAAGGACTAATCTCGTGGAACACTGAAGCTTCCTTT

J: TRBJ1-2
D: NA
size: few
V: TRBV3-1
CDR3: CASSQDLAADGYTF
DNA: TGTGCCAGCAGCCAAGACTTGGCGGCGGATGGCTACACCTTC

J: TRBJ2-1
D: TRBD1
size: many
V: TRBV27
CDR3: CASSFGTGGSYNEQFF
DNA: TGTGCCAGCAGTTTCGGGACAGGGGGCTCCTACAATGAGCAGTTCTTC

J: TRBJ1-2
D: NA
size: many
V: TRBV7-2
CDR3: CASTLRPYGYTF
DNA: TGTGCCAGCACCCTTCGACCCTATGGCTACACCTTC

J: TRBJ1-1
D: NA
size: many
V: TRBV24-1
CDR3: CATRSMNTEAFF
DNA: TGTGCCACCAGGTCTATGAACACTGAAGCTTTCTTT

J: TRBJ2-1
D: TRBD1
size: NA
V: TRBV12-3/TRBV12-4
CDR3: CASSLAGGLEQFF
DNA: TGTGCCAGCAGTTTGGCAGGGGGCCTTGAGCAGTTCTTC

J: TRBJ2-2
D: NA
size: NA
V: TRBV29-1
CDR3: CSVFNGLTTTGELFF
DNA: TGCAGCGTTTTTAACGGACTAACGACCACCGGGGAGCTGTTTTTT

J: TRBJ1-2
D: TRBD1
size: many
V: TRBV5-1
CDR3: CASSSGQMLNGYTF
DNA: TGCGCCAGCAGCTCGGGACAGATGCTTAATGGCTACACCTTC

J: TRBJ2-5
D: TRBD1
size: few
V: TRBV19
CDR3: CASKGTGSGETQYF
DNA: TGTGCCAGTAAGGGGACAGGGTCAGGGGAGACCCAGTACTTC

J: TRBJ2-1
D: NA
size: few
V: TRBV19
CDR3: CASKARISYNEQFF
DNA: TGTGCCAGTAAAGCGAGAATCTCCTACAATGAGCAGTTCTTC

J: TRBJ1-1
D: NA
size: many
V: TRBV12-3/TRBV12-4
CDR3: CASSPLANTEAFF
DNA: TGTGCCAGCAGTCCCCTCGCGAACACTGAAGCTTTCTTT

J: TRBJ1-1
D: NA
size: many
V: TRBV30
CDR3: CAWSVLFRVQEGTEAFF
DNA: TGTGCCTGGAGTGTACTGTTTCGGGTCCAGGAGGGGACTGAAGCTTTCTTT